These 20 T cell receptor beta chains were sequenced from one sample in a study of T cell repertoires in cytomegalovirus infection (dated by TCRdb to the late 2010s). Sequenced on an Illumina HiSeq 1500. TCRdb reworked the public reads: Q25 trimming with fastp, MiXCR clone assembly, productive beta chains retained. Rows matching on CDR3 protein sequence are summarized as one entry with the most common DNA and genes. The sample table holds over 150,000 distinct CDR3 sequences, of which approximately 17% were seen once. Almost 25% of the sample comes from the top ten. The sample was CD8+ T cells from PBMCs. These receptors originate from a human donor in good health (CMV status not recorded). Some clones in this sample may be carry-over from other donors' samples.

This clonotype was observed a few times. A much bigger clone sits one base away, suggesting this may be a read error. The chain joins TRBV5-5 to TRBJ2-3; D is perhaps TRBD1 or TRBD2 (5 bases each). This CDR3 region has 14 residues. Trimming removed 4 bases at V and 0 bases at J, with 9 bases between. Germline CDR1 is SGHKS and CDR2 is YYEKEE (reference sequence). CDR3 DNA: TGTGCCAGCAGCCTCCGGGGCAGCACAGATACGCAGTATTTT. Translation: CASSLRGSTDTQYF.

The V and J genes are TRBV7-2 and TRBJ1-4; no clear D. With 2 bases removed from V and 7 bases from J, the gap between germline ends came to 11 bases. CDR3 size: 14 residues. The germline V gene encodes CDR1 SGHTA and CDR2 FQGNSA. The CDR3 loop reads CASSLLLRGEKLFF. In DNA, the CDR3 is TGTGCCAGCAGCTTACTCCTACGCGGTGAAAAACTGTTTTTT. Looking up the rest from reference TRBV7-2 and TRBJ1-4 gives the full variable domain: GAGVSQSPSNKVTEKGKDVELRCDPISGHTALYWYRQSLGQGLEFLIYFQGNSAPDKSGLPSDRFSAERTGGSVSTLTIQRTQQEDSAVYLCASSLLLRGEKLFFGSGTQLSVL.

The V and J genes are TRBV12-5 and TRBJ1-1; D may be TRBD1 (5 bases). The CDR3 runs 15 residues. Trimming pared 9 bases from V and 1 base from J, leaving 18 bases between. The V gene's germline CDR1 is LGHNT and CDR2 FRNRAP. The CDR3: CASRLPGQGNTEAFF. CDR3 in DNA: TGTGCTAGCAGACTCCCGGGGCAGGGGAACACTGAAGCTTTCTTT. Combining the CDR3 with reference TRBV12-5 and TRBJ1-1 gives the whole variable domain DARVTQTPRHKVTEMGQEVTMRCQPILGHNTVFWYRQTMMQGLELLAYFRNRAPLDDSGMPKDRFSAEMPDATLATLKIQPSEPRDSAVYFCASRLPGQGNTEAFFGQGTRLTVV.

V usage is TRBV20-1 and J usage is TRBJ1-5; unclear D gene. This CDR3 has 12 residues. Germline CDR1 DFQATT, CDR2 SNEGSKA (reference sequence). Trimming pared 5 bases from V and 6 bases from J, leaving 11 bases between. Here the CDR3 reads CSAERLGQPQHF. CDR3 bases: TGCAGTGCTGAGCGATTAGGTCAGCCCCAGCATTTT.

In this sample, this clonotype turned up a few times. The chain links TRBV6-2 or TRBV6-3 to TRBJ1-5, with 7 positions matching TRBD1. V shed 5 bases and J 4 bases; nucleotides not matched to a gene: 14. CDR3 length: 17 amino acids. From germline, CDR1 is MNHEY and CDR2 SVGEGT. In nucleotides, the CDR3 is TGTGCCAGCAGTCCCACTCCGTTCCGGGACAGAAATCAGCCCCAGCATTTT. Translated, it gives CASSPTPFRDRNQPQHF.

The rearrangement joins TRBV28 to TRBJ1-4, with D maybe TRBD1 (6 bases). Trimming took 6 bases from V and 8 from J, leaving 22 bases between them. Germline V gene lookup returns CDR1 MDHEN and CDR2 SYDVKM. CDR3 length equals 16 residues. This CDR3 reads CASSLDRPAGLEKLFF. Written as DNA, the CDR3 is TGTGCCAGCAGCTTAGACAGGCCGGCGGGGCTCGAAAAACTGTTTTTT.

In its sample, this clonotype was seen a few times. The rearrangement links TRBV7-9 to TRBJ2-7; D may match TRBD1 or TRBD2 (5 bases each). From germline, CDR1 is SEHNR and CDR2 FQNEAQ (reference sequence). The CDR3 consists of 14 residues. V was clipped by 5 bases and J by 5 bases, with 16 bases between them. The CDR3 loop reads CASSNTGPNNEQYF. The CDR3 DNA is TGTGCCAGCAGCAATACGGGACCTAATAACGAGCAGTACTTC.

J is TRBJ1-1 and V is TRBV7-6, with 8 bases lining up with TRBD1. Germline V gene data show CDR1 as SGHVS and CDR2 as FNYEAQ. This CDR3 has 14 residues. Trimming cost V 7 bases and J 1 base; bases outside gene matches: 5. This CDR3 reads CASTPGTGNTEAFF. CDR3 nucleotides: TGTGCCAGCACCCCCGGGACAGGGAACACTGAAGCTTTCTTT.

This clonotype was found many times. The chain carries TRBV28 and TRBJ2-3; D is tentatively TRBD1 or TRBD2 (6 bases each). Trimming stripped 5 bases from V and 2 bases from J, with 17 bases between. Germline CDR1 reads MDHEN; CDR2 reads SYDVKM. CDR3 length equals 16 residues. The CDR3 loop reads CASSPEGGRITDTQYF. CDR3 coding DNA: TGTGCCAGCAGTCCCGAAGGGGGGCGGATCACAGATACGCAGTATTTT.

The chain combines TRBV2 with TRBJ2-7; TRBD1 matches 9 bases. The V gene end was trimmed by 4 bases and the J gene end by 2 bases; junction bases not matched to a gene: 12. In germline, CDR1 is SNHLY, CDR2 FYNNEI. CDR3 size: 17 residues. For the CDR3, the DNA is TGTGCCAGCAGTGGATTATATGGGACAGGGAGCCCCTACGAGCAGTACTTC. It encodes CASSGLYGTGSPYEQYF.

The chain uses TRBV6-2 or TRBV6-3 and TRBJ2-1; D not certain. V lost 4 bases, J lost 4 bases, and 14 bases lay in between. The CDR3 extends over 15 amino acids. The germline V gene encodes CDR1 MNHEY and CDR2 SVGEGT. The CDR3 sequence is CASSSPVGPYNEQFF. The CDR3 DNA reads TGTGCCAGCAGTTCCCCAGTAGGGCCGTACAATGAGCAGTTCTTC.

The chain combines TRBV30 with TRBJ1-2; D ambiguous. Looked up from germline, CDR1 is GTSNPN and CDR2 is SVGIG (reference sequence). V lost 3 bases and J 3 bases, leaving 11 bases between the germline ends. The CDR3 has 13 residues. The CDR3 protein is CAWRSNSDYGYTF. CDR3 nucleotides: TGTGCCTGGAGATCGAACAGCGACTATGGCTACACCTTC. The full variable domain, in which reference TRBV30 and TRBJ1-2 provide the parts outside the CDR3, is SQTIHQWPATLVQPVGSPLSLECTVEGTSNPNLYWYRQAAGRGLQLLFYSVGIGQISSEVPQNLSASRPQDRQFILSSKKLLLSDSGFYLCAWRSNSDYGYTFGSGTRLTVV.

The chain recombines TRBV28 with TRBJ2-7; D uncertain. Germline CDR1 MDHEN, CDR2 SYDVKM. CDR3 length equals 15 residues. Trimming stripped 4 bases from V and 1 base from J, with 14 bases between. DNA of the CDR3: TGTGCCAGCAGTTCCCCACTGCTAAATTCCTACGAGCAGTACTTC. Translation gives CASSSPLLNSYEQYF.

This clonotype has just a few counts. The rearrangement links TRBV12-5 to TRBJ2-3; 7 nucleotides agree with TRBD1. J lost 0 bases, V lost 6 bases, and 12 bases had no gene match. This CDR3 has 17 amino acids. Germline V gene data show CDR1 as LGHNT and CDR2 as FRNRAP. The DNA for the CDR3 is TGTGCTAGTGGCCCGACTCGGGACAGAGTGAGCACAGATACGCAGTATTTT. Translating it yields CASGPTRDRVSTDTQYF.

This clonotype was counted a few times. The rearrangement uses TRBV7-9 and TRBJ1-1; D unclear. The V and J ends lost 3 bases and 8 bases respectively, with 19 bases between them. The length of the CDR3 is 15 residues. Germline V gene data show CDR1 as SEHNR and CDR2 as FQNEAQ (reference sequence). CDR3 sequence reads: CASSLGPGRDLEAFF. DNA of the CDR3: TGTGCCAGCAGCTTGGGCCCTGGGAGGGATCTCGAAGCTTTCTTT.

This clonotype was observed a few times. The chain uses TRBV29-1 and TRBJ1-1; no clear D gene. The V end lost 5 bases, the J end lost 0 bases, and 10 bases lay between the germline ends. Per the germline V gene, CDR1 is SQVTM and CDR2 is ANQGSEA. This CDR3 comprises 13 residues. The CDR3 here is CSVTHGLNTEAFF. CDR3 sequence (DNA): TGCAGCGTTACACACGGACTGAACACTGAAGCTTTCTTT.

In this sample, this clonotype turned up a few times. The CDR3 reads CASSPPLAGNTGELFF. For the CDR3, the DNA is TGTGCCAGCAGCCCACCTTTAGCGGGAAACACCGGGGAGCTGTTTTTT. The V gene is TRBV7-9, the J gene TRBJ2-2; 8 nucleotides align to TRBD2. The CDR3 has 16 amino acids. Germline CDR1 SEHNR, CDR2 FQNEAQ (reference sequence). The V segment lost 5 bases and the J segment 2 bases; nucleotides outside the gene matches: 7. The entire variable domain, with the rest obtained from reference TRBV7-9 and TRBJ2-2, is as follows: DTGVSQNPRHKITKRGQNVTFRCDPISEHNRLYWYRQTLGQGPEFLTYFQNEAQLEKSRLLSDRFSAERPKGSFSTLEIQRTEQGDSAMYLCASSPPLAGNTGELFFGEGSRLTVL.

This CDR3 is CASSSAPGQGYEQFF. The CDR3 coding sequence is TGTGCCAGCAGCTCAGCCCCGGGACAGGGCTATGAGCAGTTCTTC. The chain couples TRBV7-3 to TRBJ2-1, with 9 bases fitting TRBD1. The germline CDR1 and CDR2 sequences are SGHTA and FQGTGA. The CDR3 runs 15 residues. The V and J ends lost 4 bases and 8 bases, in that order; junction bases with no gene match: 9. Using reference TRBV7-3 and TRBJ2-1 for the parts outside the CDR3, the full variable domain is GAGVSQTPSNKVTEKGKYVELRCDPISGHTALYWYRQSLGQGPEFLIYFQGTGAADDSGLPNDRFFAVRPEGSVSTLKIQRTERGDSAVYLCASSSAPGQGYEQFFGPGTRLTVL.

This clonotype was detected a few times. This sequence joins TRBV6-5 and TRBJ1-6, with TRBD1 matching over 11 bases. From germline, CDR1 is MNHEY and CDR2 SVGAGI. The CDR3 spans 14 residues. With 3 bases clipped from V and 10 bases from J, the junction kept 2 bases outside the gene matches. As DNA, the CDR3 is TGTGCCAGCAGTTATGGGACAGGGGGATCACCCCTCCACTTT. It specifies CASSYGTGGSPLHF.

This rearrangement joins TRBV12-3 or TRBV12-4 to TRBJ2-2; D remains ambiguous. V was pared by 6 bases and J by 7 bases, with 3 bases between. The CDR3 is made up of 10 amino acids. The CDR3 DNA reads TGTGCCAGCAGCAACGGGGAGCTGTTTTTT. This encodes CASSNGELFF.